Shown below are 18 T cell receptor beta chains from a single sample sequenced in a study of shared clonotypes between healthy human individuals. Clones were sequenced by immunoSEQ multiplex PCR, and TCRdb holds only the in-frame ones, with some missing. The sample includes about 2.1 million clones, around 93% of them seen just once. CD8 cells regarded as naive lacked CD45RO, were positively chosen for CCR7, and omitted terminally differentiated effector memory CD45RA+ cells. The sample comprised naive CD8+ T cells from PBMCs. These receptors all come from a man between 18 and 35 years old in good health. Some clones in this sample may be carry-over from other donors' samples.

The chain recombines TRBV9 with TRBJ2-1; TRBD2 agrees at 11 bases. V lost 0 bases and J lost 4; bases outside the gene matches: 9. The V gene's germline CDR1 is SGDLS and CDR2 YYNGEE. CDR3 length: 18 residues. The CDR3 DNA is TGTGCCAGCAGCGTAGGCCCCTACGCTAGCGGGGGGTACAATGAGCAGTTCTTC. It is translated as CASSVGPYASGGYNEQFF.

The chain carries TRBV6-1 and TRBJ2-7; D is uncertain. The germline V gene encodes CDR1 MNHNS and CDR2 SASEGT. The CDR3 extends over 14 amino acids. Deletions cut 2 bases from V and 2 bases from J, with 10 bases between. CDR3: CASSEWLTPYEQYF. DNA for the CDR3: TGTGCCAGCAGTGAATGGCTGACCCCCTACGAGCAGTACTTC.

The V and J genes are TRBV9 and TRBJ2-2; tentatively, D is TRBD2 (6 bases). Germline V gene sequence: CDR1 SGDLS, CDR2 YYNGEE. The CDR3 loop spans 14 amino acids. Trimming shortened V by 4 bases and J by 7 bases, and 14 bases separated the two germline ends. CDR3 DNA sequence: TGTGCCAGCAGCCCGAGGGGAGGCGGCGGGGAGCTGTTTTTT. It is translated as CASSPRGGGGELFF.

The rearrangement uses TRBV5-8 and TRBJ2-1; possibly TRBD1 for D (5 bases). The length of the CDR3 is 14 residues. Trimming shortened V by 0 bases and J by 4 bases, and 8 bases separated the two germline ends. The germline gives CDR1 SGHTS, CDR2 YDEGEE. In nucleotides, the CDR3 is TGTGCCAGCAGCTTGGGTTCAGGGTACAATGAGCAGTTCTTC. Translated, it gives CASSLGSGYNEQFF.

This rearrangement joins TRBV6-1 to TRBJ2-1, with D possibly TRBD1 on 5 matching bases. Germline CDR1 and CDR2: MNHNS and SASEGT. The CDR3 sequence is 15 residues long. Trimming took 7 bases from V and 5 from J, leaving 18 bases between them. The CDR3 reads CASNQGAVANNEQFF. The CDR3, as DNA: TGTGCCAGCAATCAAGGGGCTGTAGCTAACAATGAGCAGTTCTTC.

The chain couples TRBV7-9 to TRBJ2-2; 12 bases are shared with TRBD1. The CDR3 runs 16 residues. In germline, CDR1 is SEHNR, CDR2 FQNEAQ (reference sequence). The J segment lost 7 bases and the V segment lost 4 bases, leaving 7 bases of the junction unmatched. As DNA, the CDR3 is TGTGCCAGCAGCTCAACGGGACAGGGGGCAGGCGGGGAGCTGTTTTTT. This codes for CASSSTGQGAGGELFF.

In regard to this clone: The identical CDR3 is also encoded by other nucleotide sequences in the sample. The V and J genes are TRBV4-1 and TRBJ2-7; TRBD2 agrees at 10 bases. V shed 1 base, J shed 3 bases, and the junction held 3 bases outside the gene matches. CDR1 and CDR2 (germline): MGHRA, YSYEKL. The CDR3 runs 15 residues. This chain's CDR3 is CASSQGVAGGYEQYF. The CDR3, as DNA: TGCGCCAGCAGCCAAGGGGTAGCGGGAGGCTACGAGCAGTACTTC.

In the case of this clone: This specimen includes other DNA sequences encoding the same CDR3. The gene calls are TRBV7-2 and TRBJ2-3; D gene unclear. The CDR3 length is 13 residues. CDR1 SGHTA and CDR2 FQGNSA come from the germline V gene. V was pared by 1 base and J by 4 bases, with 6 bases between. Here the CDR3 reads CASSLVTSDTQYF. The CDR3 bases are TGTGCCAGCAGCTTAGTAACCTCAGATACGCAGTATTTT.

V is TRBV27 and J is TRBJ2-7, with 7 bases lining up with TRBD1. Germline CDR1 and CDR2: MNHEY and SMNVEV (reference sequence). V was clipped by 2 bases and J by 0 bases; unmatched bases: 1. The CDR3 length is 14 residues. This chain's CDR3 is CASSLGQASYEQYF. CDR3 DNA sequence: TGTGCCAGCAGTTTAGGACAGGCCTCCTACGAGCAGTACTTC.

This sequence joins TRBV6-6 and TRBJ2-5, with D unresolved. Between the trimmed V and J ends, which lost 4 bases and 5 bases, there was a span of 17 bases. CDR1 is MNHNY, CDR2 SVGAGI, per germline (reference sequence). CDR3 length: 15 amino acids. This chain's CDR3 is CASSFGLSEAETQYF. CDR3 DNA sequence: TGTGCCAGCAGTTTTGGTCTCTCCGAAGCGGAGACCCAGTACTTC.

The chain combines TRBV27 with TRBJ1-2; 8 bases line up with TRBD1. The J segment lost 1 base and the V segment lost 5 bases, leaving 6 bases of the junction unmatched. The CDR3 loop spans 15 amino acids. Per the germline V gene, CDR1 is MNHEY and CDR2 is SMNVEV (reference sequence). The CDR3 DNA reads as TGTGCCAGCAGTACCCGAACAGGGGGTAACTATGGCTACACCTTC. The encoded protein is CASSTRTGGNYGYTF.

The chain couples TRBV27 to TRBJ2-7; 9 bases are shared with TRBD1. V was pared by 8 bases and J by 7 bases, with 6 bases of the junction left unmatched. The length of the CDR3 is 12 residues. Germline V gives CDR1 MNHEY, CDR2 SMNVEV (reference sequence). The CDR3 here is CASRTGVSEQYF. CDR3 nucleotide sequence: TGTGCCAGCCGGACAGGGGTCAGTGAGCAGTACTTC.

V and J are TRBV7-9 and TRBJ2-5, with TRBD1 matching 9 bases. Germline values: CDR1 SEHNR, CDR2 FQNEAQ (reference sequence). J was trimmed by 1 base and V by 5 bases; bases with no gene match: 2. The CDR3 consists of 14 residues. The CDR3 nucleotides read TGTGCCAGCAGCCGACAGGGGGGCCAAGAGACCCAGTACTTC. It encodes CASSRQGGQETQYF.

The V and J genes are TRBV19 and TRBJ2-2, with no clear D. The V end lost 7 bases, the J end lost 6 bases, and 12 bases lay between the germline ends. Germline V gene sequence: CDR1 LNHDA, CDR2 SQIVND (reference sequence). The length of the CDR3 is 13 residues. The CDR3 protein is CASIDQAPGELFF. CDR3 DNA: TGTGCCAGTATCGATCAGGCTCCCGGGGAGCTGTTTTTT.

This chain connects TRBV9 to TRBJ2-3; 8 nucleotides match TRBD2. Germline V gives CDR1 SGDLS, CDR2 YYNGEE. CDR3 length: 16 amino acids. J gave up 4 bases and V 4 bases, and 11 bases lay outside the gene matches. CDR3 sequence: CASSPASGRGSDTQYF. In DNA form, the CDR3 reads TGTGCCAGCAGCCCTGCCAGCGGGAGAGGTTCAGATACGCAGTATTTT. Supplemented by reference TRBV9 and TRBJ2-3, the full variable domain reads DSGVTQTPKHLITATGQRVTLRCSPRSGDLSVYWYQQSLDQGLQFLIQYYNGEERAKGNILERFSAQQFPDLHSELNLSSLELGDSALYFCASSPASGRGSDTQYFGPGTRLTVL.

This clone occurred a few times. This chain joins TRBV29-1 and TRBJ2-1, with a tentative D call TRBD2 (5 bases). Per the germline V gene, CDR1 is SQVTM and CDR2 is ANQGSEA. Trimming took 7 bases from V and 4 from J, leaving 14 bases between them. This CDR3 is 13 amino acids long. CDR3 sequence: CSALSRVYNEQFF. For the CDR3, the DNA is TGCAGCGCCCTCTCGAGGGTTTACAATGAGCAGTTCTTC.

V and J are TRBV7-9 and TRBJ1-2, with D unclear. The germline CDR1 and CDR2 sequences are SEHNR and FQNEAQ (reference sequence). Trimming removed 0 bases from V and 4 bases from J, with 9 bases in between. The length of the CDR3 is 14 residues. In DNA, the CDR3 is TGTGCCAGCAGCTTAGCACCGGGATTCTATGGCTACACCTTC. It is translated as CASSLAPGFYGYTF.

CDR3 nucleotide sequence: TGCGCCAGCATGGGTCGGGGGGGCCGCAACGAGCAGTACTTC. It translates to CASMGRGGRNEQYF. The J gene is TRBJ2-7, the V gene TRBV5-1; TRBD2 matches at 8 bases. This CDR3 has 14 amino acids. The ends lost 6 bases at V and 5 bases at J; junction bases unmatched: 10. Germline values: CDR1 SGHRS, CDR2 YFSETQ.